These 4 T cell receptor beta chains came from one sample sequenced in a study of cytomegalovirus exposure and HLA in healthy donors. 60 Vbeta and 13 Jbeta primers were used in PCR. Using immunoSEQ multiplex PCR, the repertoire was profiled, and TCRdb retains in-frame clones only, with some absent. The data contain over 45,000 clones, 75% to 85% of them singletons. Sequencing was performed on PBMCs. Receptor source: a man aged 25-45 years in good health and CMV-seronegative.

J is TRBJ2-5 and V is TRBV6-5; tentatively, D is TRBD2 (6 bases). Trimming pared 8 bases from V and 2 bases from J, leaving 9 bases between. Germline values: CDR1 MNHEY, CDR2 SVGAGI. The CDR3 covers 12 residues. The CDR3 loop reads CASGSGQETQYF. DNA of the CDR3: TGTGCCAGCGGGAGCGGGCAAGAGACCCAGTACTTC.

The V and J genes are TRBV7-2 and TRBJ1-3; 9 nucleotides match TRBD1. CDR1 is SGHTA and CDR2 is FQGNSA in the germline V gene. Germline trimming cut 5 bases from V and 8 bases from J; bases unmatched to any gene: 10. The CDR3 loop spans 15 amino acids. DNA of the CDR3: TGTGCCAGCAGCCCTCGGGACAGGGAAAGGGACACCATATATTTT. Translated, it gives CASSPRDRERDTIYF.

The V gene is TRBV19, the J gene TRBJ1-2; D might be TRBD1 (5 bases). The CDR3 consists of 13 residues. Trimming left V 4 bases short and J 10 bases short, with 16 bases between. Germline V gene data show CDR1 as LNHDA and CDR2 as SQIVND (reference sequence). The CDR3 is CASSTRDFRVYTF. CDR3 DNA sequence: TGTGCCAGTAGTACCCGGGACTTCAGGGTCTACACCTTC.

The chain carries TRBV9 and TRBJ2-2; 7 nucleotides align to TRBD1. J was trimmed by 2 bases and V by 3 bases; bases with no gene match: 4. In germline, CDR1 is SGDLS, CDR2 YYNGEE. This CDR3 has 15 residues. Written as DNA, the CDR3 is TGTGCCAGCAGCGCGGACAGGATAAACACCGGGGAGCTGTTTTTT. Translated, it gives CASSADRINTGELFF.